This TCR beta chain is drawn from a study of neurological immune-mediated disorders. This clonotype was seen at least ten times. Each sequencing run yielded over 170 million TCR-beta sequences from 15-18 subjects. TCRdb fed the 5' RACE reads into MiXCR, producing one record per CDR3 protein. The table shows roughly 38,000 distinct CDR3 sequences, with roughly 2.5% occurring only once. There are 13 residues in the CDR3. The germline V gene encodes CDR1 DFQATT and CDR2 SNEGSKA (reference sequence). Trimming took 7 bases from V and 2 from J, leaving 14 bases between them. The receptor was derived from a man aged 30 to 45 with multiple sclerosis. The V and J genes are TRBV20-1 and TRBJ2-5, with D maybe TRBD1 (6 bases). Sequenced material: PBMCs. For the CDR3, the DNA is TGCAGTGGCGTTGGACAGAATCAAGAGACCCAGTACTTC. It translates to CSGVGQNQETQYF.